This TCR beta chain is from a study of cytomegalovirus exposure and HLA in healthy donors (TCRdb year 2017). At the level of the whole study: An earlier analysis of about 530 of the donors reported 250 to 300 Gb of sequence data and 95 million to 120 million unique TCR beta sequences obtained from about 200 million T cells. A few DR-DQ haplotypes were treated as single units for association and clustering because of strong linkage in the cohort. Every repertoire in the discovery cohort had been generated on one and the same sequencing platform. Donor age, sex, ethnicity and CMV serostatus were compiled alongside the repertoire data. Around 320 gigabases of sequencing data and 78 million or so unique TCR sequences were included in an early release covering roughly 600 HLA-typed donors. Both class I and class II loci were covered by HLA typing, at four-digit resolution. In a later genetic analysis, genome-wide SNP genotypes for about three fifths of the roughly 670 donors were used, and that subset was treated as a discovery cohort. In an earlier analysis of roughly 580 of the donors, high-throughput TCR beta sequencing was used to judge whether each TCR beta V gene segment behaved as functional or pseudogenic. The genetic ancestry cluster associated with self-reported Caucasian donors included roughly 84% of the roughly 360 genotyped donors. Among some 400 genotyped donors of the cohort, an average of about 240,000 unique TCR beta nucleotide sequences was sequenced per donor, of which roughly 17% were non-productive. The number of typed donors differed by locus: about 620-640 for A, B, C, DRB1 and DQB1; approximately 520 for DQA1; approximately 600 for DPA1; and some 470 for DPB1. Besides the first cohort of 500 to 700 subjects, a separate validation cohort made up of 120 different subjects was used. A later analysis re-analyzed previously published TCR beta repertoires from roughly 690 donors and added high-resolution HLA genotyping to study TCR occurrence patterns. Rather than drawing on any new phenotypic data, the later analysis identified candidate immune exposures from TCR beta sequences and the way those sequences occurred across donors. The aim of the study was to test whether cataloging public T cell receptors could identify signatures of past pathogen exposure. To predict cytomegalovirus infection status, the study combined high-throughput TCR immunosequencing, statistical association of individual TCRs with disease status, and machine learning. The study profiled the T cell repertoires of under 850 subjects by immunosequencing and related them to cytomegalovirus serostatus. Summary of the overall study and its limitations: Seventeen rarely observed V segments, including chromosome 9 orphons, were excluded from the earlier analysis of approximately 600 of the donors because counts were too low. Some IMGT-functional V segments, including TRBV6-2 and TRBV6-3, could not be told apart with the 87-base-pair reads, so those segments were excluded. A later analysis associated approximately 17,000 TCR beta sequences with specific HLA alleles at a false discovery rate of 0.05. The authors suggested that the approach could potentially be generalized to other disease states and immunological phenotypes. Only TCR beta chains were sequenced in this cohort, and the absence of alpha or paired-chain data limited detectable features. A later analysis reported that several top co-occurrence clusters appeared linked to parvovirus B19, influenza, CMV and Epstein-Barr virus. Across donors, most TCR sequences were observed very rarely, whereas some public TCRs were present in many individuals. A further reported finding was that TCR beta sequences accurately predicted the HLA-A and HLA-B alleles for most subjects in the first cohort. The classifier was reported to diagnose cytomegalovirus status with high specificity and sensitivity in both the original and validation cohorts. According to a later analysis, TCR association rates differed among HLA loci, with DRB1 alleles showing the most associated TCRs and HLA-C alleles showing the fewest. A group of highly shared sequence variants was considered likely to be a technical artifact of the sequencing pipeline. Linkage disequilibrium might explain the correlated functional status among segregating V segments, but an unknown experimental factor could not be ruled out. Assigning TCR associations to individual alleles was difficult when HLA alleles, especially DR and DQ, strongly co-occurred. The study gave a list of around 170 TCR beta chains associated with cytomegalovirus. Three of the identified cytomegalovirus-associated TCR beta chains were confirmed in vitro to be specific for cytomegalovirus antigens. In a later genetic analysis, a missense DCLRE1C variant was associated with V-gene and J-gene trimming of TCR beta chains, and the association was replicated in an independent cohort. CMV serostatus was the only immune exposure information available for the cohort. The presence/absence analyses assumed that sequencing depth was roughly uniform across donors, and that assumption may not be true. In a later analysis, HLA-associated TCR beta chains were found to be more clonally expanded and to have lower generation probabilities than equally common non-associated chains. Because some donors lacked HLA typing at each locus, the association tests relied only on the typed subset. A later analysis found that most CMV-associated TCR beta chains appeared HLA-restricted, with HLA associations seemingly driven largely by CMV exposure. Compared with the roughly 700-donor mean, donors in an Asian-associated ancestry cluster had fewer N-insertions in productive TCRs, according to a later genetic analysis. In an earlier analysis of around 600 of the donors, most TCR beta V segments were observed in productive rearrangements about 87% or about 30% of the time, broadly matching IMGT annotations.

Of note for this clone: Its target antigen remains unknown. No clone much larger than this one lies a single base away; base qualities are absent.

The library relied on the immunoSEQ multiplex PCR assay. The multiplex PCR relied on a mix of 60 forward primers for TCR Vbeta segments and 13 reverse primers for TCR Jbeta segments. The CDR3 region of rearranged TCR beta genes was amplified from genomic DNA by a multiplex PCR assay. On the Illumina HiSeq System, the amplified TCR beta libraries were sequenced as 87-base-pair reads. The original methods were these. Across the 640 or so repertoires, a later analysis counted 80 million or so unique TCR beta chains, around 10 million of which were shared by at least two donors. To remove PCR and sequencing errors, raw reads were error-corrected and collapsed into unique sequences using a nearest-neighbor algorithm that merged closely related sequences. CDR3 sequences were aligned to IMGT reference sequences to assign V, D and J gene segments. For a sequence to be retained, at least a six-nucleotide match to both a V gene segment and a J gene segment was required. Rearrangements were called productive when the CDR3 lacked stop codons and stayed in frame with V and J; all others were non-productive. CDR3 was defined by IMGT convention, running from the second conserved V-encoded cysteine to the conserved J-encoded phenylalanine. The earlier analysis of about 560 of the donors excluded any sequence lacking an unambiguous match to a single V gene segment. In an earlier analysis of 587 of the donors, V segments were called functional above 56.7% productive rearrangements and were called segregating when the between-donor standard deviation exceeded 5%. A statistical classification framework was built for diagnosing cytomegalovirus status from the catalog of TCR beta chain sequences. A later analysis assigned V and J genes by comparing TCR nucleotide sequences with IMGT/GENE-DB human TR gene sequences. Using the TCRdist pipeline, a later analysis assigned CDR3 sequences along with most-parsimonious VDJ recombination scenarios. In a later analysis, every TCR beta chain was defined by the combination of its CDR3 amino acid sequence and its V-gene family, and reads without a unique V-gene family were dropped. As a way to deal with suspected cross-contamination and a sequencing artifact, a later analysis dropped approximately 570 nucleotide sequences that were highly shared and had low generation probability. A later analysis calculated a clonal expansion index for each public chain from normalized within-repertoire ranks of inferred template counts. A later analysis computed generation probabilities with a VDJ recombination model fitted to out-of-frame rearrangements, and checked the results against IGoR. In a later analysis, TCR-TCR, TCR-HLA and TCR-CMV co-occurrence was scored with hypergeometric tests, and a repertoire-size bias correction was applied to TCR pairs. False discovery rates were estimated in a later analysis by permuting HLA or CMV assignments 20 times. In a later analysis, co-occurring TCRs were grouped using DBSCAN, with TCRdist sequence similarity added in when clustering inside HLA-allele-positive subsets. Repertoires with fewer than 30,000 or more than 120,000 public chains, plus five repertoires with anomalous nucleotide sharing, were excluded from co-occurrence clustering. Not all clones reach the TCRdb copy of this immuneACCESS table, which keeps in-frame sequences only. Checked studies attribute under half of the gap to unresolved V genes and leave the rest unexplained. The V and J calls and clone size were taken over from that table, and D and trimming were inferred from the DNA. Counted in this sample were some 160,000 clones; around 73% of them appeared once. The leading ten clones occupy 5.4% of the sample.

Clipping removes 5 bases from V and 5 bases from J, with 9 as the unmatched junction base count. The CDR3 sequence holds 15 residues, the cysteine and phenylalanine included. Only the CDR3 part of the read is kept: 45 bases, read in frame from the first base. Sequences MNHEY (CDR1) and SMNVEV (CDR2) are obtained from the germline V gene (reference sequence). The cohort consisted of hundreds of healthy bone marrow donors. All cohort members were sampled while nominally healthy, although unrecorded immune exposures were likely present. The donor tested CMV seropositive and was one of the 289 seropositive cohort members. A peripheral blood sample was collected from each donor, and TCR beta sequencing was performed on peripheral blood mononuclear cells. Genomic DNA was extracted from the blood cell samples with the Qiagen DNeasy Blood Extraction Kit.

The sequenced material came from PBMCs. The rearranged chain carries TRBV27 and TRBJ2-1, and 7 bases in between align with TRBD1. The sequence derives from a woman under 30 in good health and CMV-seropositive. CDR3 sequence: CASSTPRDSNNEQFF. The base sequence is TGTGCCAGCAGTACGCCCCGGGACAGCAACAATGAGCAGTTCTTC.